A selection of T cell receptor beta chains follows, all from one sample in a study of T cells after somatic rescue of genetic block. Here immunoSEQ multiplex PCR was the method, and the copy in TCRdb shows in-frame clones only, minus some. The sample lists about 15,000 clones, roughly 70% occurring once. Material: peripheral blood mononuclear cells (PBMCs). These receptors were collected from a young man. CDR3s include the opening cysteine and the closing phenylalanine or tryptophan. The D gene is left open where the match is weak. Rows give clone size only sometimes, using once, few, many, or a class for an expanded clone.

size	V	D	J	DNA	CDR3
-	TRBV11-2	TRBD2	TRBJ2-3	TGTGCCAGCAGCTTCGGTAGCGGGAGAGGCGATACGCAGTATTTT	CASSFGSGRGDTQYF
-	TRBV2	-	TRBJ1-1	TGTGCCAGCATCGGACAGTCTTCGGCTGAAGCTTTCTTT	CASIGQSSAEAFF
once	TRBV27	-	TRBJ2-1	TGTGCCAGCAGTTTGGGGCCGACTGGGTCCAATGAGCAGTTCTTC	CASSLGPTGSNEQFF
-	TRBV11-3	TRBD2	TRBJ2-3	TGTGCCAGCAGCTTAGGTACTAGCGGGGCCACAGATACGCAGTATTTT	CASSLGTSGATDTQYF
-	TRBV7-9	-	TRBJ2-3	TGTGCCAGCAGCCCGGGGGCAGATACGCAGTATTTT	CASSPGADTQYF
-	TRBV6-5	-	TRBJ2-7	TGTGCCAGCAGGGACTTCTTCGACGAGCAGTACTTC	CASRDFFDEQYF
-	TRBV7-9	-	TRBJ1-1	TGTGCCAGCAGTAACAGCCCTCACCTGAACACTGAAGCTTTCTTT	CASSNSPHLNTEAFF
-	TRBV10-3	TRBD1	TRBJ2-7	TGTGCCATCAGTGAGCGAGGACAGGCCCGGCAGTACTTC	CAISERGQARQYF
-	TRBV11-2	TRBD2	TRBJ2-1	TGTGCCAGCAGCTTAATGGCCATGACTAGCGGGACCTACAATGAGCAGTTCTTC	CASSLMAMTSGTYNEQFF
-	TRBV5-3	-	TRBJ1-2	TGTGCCAGCAGCCCATACAGGGTTCTTAACTATGGCTACACCTTC	CASSPYRVLNYGYTF
-	TRBV5-1	-	TRBJ2-5	TGCGCCAGCAGCTTTCTAGGGGGGGAGACCCAGTACTTC	CASSFLGGETQYF
-	TRBV5-1	-	TRBJ2-2	TGCGCCAGCAGCTTGGACAGGGTTTCCGGGGAGCTGTTTTTT	CASSLDRVSGELFF
-	TRBV9	TRBD1	TRBJ1-1	TGTGCCAGCAGCGTAGGACAGGGGGCCGCTTTCTTT	CASSVGQGAAFF
few	TRBV19	-	TRBJ1-5	TGTGCCAGTAGTGTATTTCAGGGGCCAAGCAATCAGCCCCAGCATTTT	CASSVFQGPSNQPQHF
-	TRBV7-3	-	TRBJ2-7	TGTGCCAGCAGCTTATCGGGACCCTCCTCCTACGAGCAGTACTTC	CASSLSGPSSYEQYF
-	TRBV18	-	TRBJ1-1	TGTGCCAGCTCACCCAGTGGAGCCCGACCCGTGAACACTGAAGCTTTCTTT	CASSPSGARPVNTEAFF
-	TRBV6-1	-	TRBJ2-7	TGTGCCAGCAGTCGGGCGGGTTTCTACGAGCAGTACTTC	CASSRAGFYEQYF
-	TRBV10-3	-	TRBJ2-7	TGTGCCATCAGTGAGTCGGGTGGCGGCAGGATATACGAGCAGTACTTC	CAISESGGGRIYEQYF
-	TRBV5-1	-	TRBJ2-7	TGCGCCAGCAGCTTAAGCAACTCCTACGAGCAGTACTTC	CASSLSNSYEQYF
-	TRBV30	-	TRBJ1-5	TGTGCCTGGAGTGTACGAGGTTCTAGCAATCAGCCCCAGCATTTT	CAWSVRGSSNQPQHF
-	TRBV5-8	TRBD1	TRBJ2-4	TGTGCCAGCAGCCCTGGCCAGGGGGCGCTGAAAAACATTCAGTACTTC	CASSPGQGALKNIQYF
-	TRBV7-9	-	TRBJ2-2	TGTGCCAGCAGCTTAGGGGTTAGCCCCGGGGAGCTGTTTTTT	CASSLGVSPGELFF
-	TRBV27	TRBD2	TRBJ2-3	TGTGCCAGCAGTTCCTTTACCGGGACTAGTACAGATACGCAGTATTTT	CASSSFTGTSTDTQYF
-	TRBV18	TRBD1	TRBJ1-6	TGTGCCAGCTCACCAAGGGACAGCAATTCACCCCTCCACTTT	CASSPRDSNSPLHF
once	TRBV29-1	TRBD2	TRBJ2-7	TGCAGCGTTCTGGCGACTAGCGGGAGGGCCGAGCAGTACTTC	CSVLATSGRAEQYF
-	TRBV19	TRBD1	TRBJ1-4	TGTGCCAGTAGTTTGGCAGCCGGGACAGGGAAGGAAAAACTGTTTTTT	CASSLAAGTGKEKLFF
-	TRBV30	TRBD1	TRBJ2-7	TGTGCCTGGAGTGTCCTTGGACAGGGAAACTACGAGCAGTACTTC	CAWSVLGQGNYEQYF
-	TRBV14	TRBD1	TRBJ2-7	TGTGCCAGCAGCCAATATCGGTCCGAGACAGGGAAACGCGAGCAGTACTTC	CASSQYRSETGKREQYF
-	TRBV25-1	-	TRBJ2-1	TGTGCCAGCAGTGAAGGGGGGGGCCCTTACAATGAGCAGTTCTTC	CASSEGGGPYNEQFF
-	TRBV4-1	TRBD2	TRBJ2-7	TGCGCCAGCAGCCAAGAAGGGGCTAGCGGTACCTACGAGCAGTACTTC	CASSQEGASGTYEQYF
-	TRBV19	-	TRBJ2-1	TGTGCCAGTAGTATAGATACCTGGGTCTACAATGAGCAGTTCTTC	CASSIDTWVYNEQFF
-	TRBV11-2	TRBD1	TRBJ1-1	TGTGCCAGCAGCCCGAGATCAGGGGCAGGGGGCCTTGTAACTGAAGCTTTCTTT	CASSPRSGAGGLVTEAFF
-	TRBV18	-	TRBJ2-7	TGTGCCAGCTCACCTGCGAGGGGTGACTACGAGCAGTACTTC	CASSPARGDYEQYF
-	TRBV19	-	TRBJ2-4	TGTGCCAGTAGTATAGACCACAACAAGCCCGGGGGCCGGAACATTCAGTACTTC	CASSIDHNKPGGRNIQYF
-	TRBV5-1	TRBD1	TRBJ2-2	TGCGCCAGCAGCCCCCGGGGTAGGGACAGGCCGAACACCGGGGAGCTGTTTTTT	CASSPRGRDRPNTGELFF
few	TRBV6-6	TRBD1	TRBJ1-5	TGTGCCAGCAGTTACTCCGACAGGGCCCTTCAGCCCCAGCATTTT	CASSYSDRALQPQHF
-	TRBV6-5	TRBD2	TRBJ2-7	TGTGCCAGCAGTTACTCGAAGGCGGGAGGGTCCTACGAGCAGTACTTC	CASSYSKAGGSYEQYF
-	TRBV19	-	TRBJ2-5	TGTGCCAGTAGGGGCCAGCAAGAGACCCAGTACTTC	CASRGQQETQYF
once	TRBV18	TRBD2	TRBJ2-7	TGTGTCAGCTCACCACCGTCCCGGGAGGGTTACGAGCAGTACTTC	CVSSPPSREGYEQYF
medium-sized	TRBV6-6	-	TRBJ1-3	TGTGCCAGCAGTTACGGGGGCGAAGGAAACACCATATATTTT	CASSYGGEGNTIYF
few	TRBV19	TRBD1	TRBJ1-5	TGTGCCAGTAGTATCCGGGACAGGTTAGGTCAGCCCCAGCATTTT	CASSIRDRLGQPQHF
-	TRBV2	-	TRBJ1-2	TGTGCCAGCAGAAGGGCGGAAGCGAACTATGGCTACACCTTC	CASRRAEANYGYTF
-	TRBV6-6	-	TRBJ2-6	TGTGCCAGCAGTTATCCGACCGGGACAAACCACGTCCTGACTTTC	CASSYPTGTNHVLTF